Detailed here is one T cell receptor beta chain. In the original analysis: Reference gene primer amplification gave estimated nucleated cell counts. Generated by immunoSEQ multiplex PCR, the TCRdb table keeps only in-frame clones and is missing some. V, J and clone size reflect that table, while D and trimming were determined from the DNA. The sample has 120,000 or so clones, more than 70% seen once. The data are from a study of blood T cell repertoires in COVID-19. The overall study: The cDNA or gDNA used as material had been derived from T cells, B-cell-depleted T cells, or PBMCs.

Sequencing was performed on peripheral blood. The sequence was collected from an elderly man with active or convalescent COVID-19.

The CDR3 reads CASSPASGYQETQYF. The CDR3 DNA follows: TGCGCCAGCAGCCCGGCTAGCGGATACCAAGAGACCCAGTACTTC. The chain has TRBV5-1 and TRBJ2-5, with 7 bases identical to TRBD2. Germline CDR1 SGHRS, CDR2 YFSETQ. There are 15 residues in the CDR3. The trim removed 4 bases at V and 0 bases at J, leaving 6 bases unmatched.